Following are 26 T cell receptor beta chains from one sample sequenced in a study of cytomegalovirus exposure and HLA in healthy donors. Primers included in the PCR were 60 Vbeta and 13 Jbeta primers. TCRdb keeps only in-frame clones here, not all; method: immunoSEQ multiplex PCR. The table lists more than 80,000 clones, over 75% of them singletons. Sequencing was done on a sample of PBMCs. These receptors all come from a man aged 55 to 70 in good health and CMV-seronegative.

This sequence joins TRBV27 and TRBJ2-5; 9 bases match TRBD1. The CDR3 contains 13 residues. Trimming cost V 5 bases and J 4 bases; bases outside gene matches: 2. CDR1 is MNHEY, CDR2 SMNVEV, per germline (reference sequence). This chain's CDR3 is CASSGQGPETQYF. The CDR3, as DNA: TGTGCCAGCAGTGGACAGGGGCCAGAGACCCAGTACTTC.

This chain links TRBV2 with TRBJ2-7, with a tentative D call TRBD1 (6 bases). Germline assignment: CDR1 SNHLY and CDR2 FYNNEI. V lost 6 bases and J 5 bases, leaving 11 bases between the germline ends. The CDR3 sequence is 12 residues long. The CDR3 DNA follows: TGTGCCAGCAGCGGACAGAACCACGAGCAGTACGTC. Residues: CASSGQNHEQYV.

The V gene is TRBV28, the J gene TRBJ2-5; TRBD1 agrees at 10 bases. V lost 6 bases, J lost 3 bases, and 1 base stayed unmatched. Per germline, CDR1 MDHEN and CDR2 SYDVKM. This CDR3 has 13 amino acids. The CDR3 DNA reads as TGTGCCAGCAGGGGGACAGGGGAAGAGACCCAGTACTTC. It translates to CASRGTGEETQYF.

The chain carries TRBV6-1 and TRBJ1-1; 8 bases align to TRBD1. Germline loops: CDR1 MNHNS, CDR2 SASEGT. V dropped 4 bases and J dropped 1; count of bases not matched to a gene: 8. The CDR3 contains 16 residues. CDR3 sequence: CASSVAPTGANTEAFF. In nucleotides, the CDR3 is TGTGCCAGCAGTGTTGCCCCGACAGGGGCGAACACTGAAGCTTTCTTT.

This chain links TRBV19 with TRBJ2-7; a weak D match, TRBD1 (5 bases). Germline V gives CDR1 LNHDA, CDR2 SQIVND (reference sequence). CDR3 length: 15 residues. The V and J ends lost 4 bases and 2 bases respectively, with 15 bases between them. In DNA form, the CDR3 reads TGTGCCAGTAGTACCACAGGTGGGTCAACCTACGAGCAGTACTTC. It translates to CASSTTGGSTYEQYF.

The chain combines TRBV7-8 with TRBJ2-5; D may be TRBD1 (5 bases). Germline V lookup: CDR1 SGHVS, CDR2 FQNEAQ. V was clipped by 5 bases and J by 5 bases, with 15 bases between them. The CDR3 has 14 amino acids. In nucleotides, the CDR3 is TGTGCCAGCAGCCAGGGTCGCTCGCCGGAGACCCAGTACTTC. Translation: CASSQGRSPETQYF.

DNA of the CDR3: TGTGCCAGCTCACCATTTAGCGTCCAAGGGGAGCTGTTTTTT. Amino acids: CASSPFSVQGELFF. The chain is built from TRBV18 and TRBJ2-2; tentative D call: TRBD2 (5 bases). Per germline, CDR1 KGHSH and CDR2 LQKENI. The CDR3 has 14 residues. V was cut by 2 bases and J by 8 bases, with 12 bases left in between. Using reference TRBV18 and TRBJ2-2 for the parts outside the CDR3, the full variable domain is NAGVMQNPRHLVRRRGQEARLRCSPMKGHSHVYWYRQLPEEGLKFMVYLQKENIIDESGMPKERFSAEFPKEGPSILRIQQVVRGDSAAYFCASSPFSVQGELFFGEGSRLTVL.

V and J are TRBV6-5 and TRBJ1-2; tentative D call: TRBD1 (5 bases). The CDR3 covers 13 residues. Trimming cost V 4 bases and J 6 bases, with 12 bases left between them. Germline V gene lookup returns CDR1 MNHEY and CDR2 SVGAGI. The DNA for the CDR3 is TGTGCCAGCAGTTTCAGGGTTGATGATGGCTACACCTTC. Translation: CASSFRVDDGYTF.

The chain carries TRBV4-3 and TRBJ2-7; D might be TRBD1 (6 bases). This CDR3 comprises 12 residues. V lost 5 bases to trimming and J lost 7 bases, with 12 bases between them. The germline CDR1 and CDR2 sequences are LGHNA and YSLEER. CDR3 in DNA: TGCGCCAGCAGCGCCAAACAGGGAGAGCAGTACTTC. This gives the protein CASSAKQGEQYF.

Comments on this clone: The same CDR3 can be traced to other DNA sequences in this sample. The rearrangement links TRBV7-6 to TRBJ2-2; D gene ambiguous. Trimming left V 1 base short and J 1 base short, with 4 bases between. The CDR3 contains 14 residues. Germline V gene sequence: CDR1 SGHVS, CDR2 FNYEAQ. The CDR3 sequence is CASSLVQNTGELFF. CDR3 sequence (DNA): TGTGCCAGCAGCTTAGTACAGAACACCGGGGAGCTGTTTTTT.

The chain has TRBV7-2 and TRBJ2-3; 10 bases are a match to TRBD2. Germline CDR1 and CDR2: SGHTA and FQGNSA. V was pared by 5 bases and J by 6 bases, with 11 bases of the junction left unmatched. The CDR3 spans 16 residues. The chain's CDR3 is CASSPSGGARTDTQYF. As DNA, the CDR3 is TGTGCCAGCAGCCCCAGCGGGGGGGCAAGGACGGATACGCAGTATTTT.

This clone turned up a few times. V usage is TRBV30 and J usage is TRBJ1-3, with 7 positions matching TRBD1. This CDR3 region has 15 residues. CDR1 GTSNPN and CDR2 SVGIG come from the germline V gene (reference sequence). J was trimmed by 3 bases and V by 1 base; bases with no gene match: 6. In DNA, the CDR3 is TGTGCCTGGAGTGCCCCAAGACAGGGTGGAAACACCATATATTTT. Its translation is CAWSAPRQGGNTIYF.

The chain joins TRBV5-1 to TRBJ2-2; 11 bases are a match to TRBD1. The CDR3 has 17 residues. With 2 bases clipped from V and 5 bases from J, the junction kept 8 bases outside the gene matches. Germline CDR1 reads SGHRS; CDR2 reads YFSETQ. The CDR3 is CASSLIPGQGVTGELFF. The CDR3 region has the DNA TGCGCCAGCAGCTTAATACCGGGACAGGGGGTTACCGGGGAGCTGTTTTTT.

The chain carries TRBV13 and TRBJ2-3, with D perhaps TRBD1 (5 bases). CDR3 length: 14 residues. Between the trimmed V and J ends, which lost 0 bases and 4 bases, there was a span of 8 bases. The germline V gene encodes CDR1 PRHDT and CDR2 FYEKMQ (reference sequence). CDR3: CASSLGAGPDTQYF. The CDR3 region has the DNA TGTGCCAGCAGCTTAGGGGCAGGGCCAGATACGCAGTATTTT.

As to this clone: Because the CDR3's place on the DNA is in doubt, the DNA is left out and the CDR3 is given as listed by TCRdb. The chain is built from TRBV1 and TRBJ2-7; the table assigns TRBD1, which was not confirmed against the DNA. TRBV1 is classified as a pseudogene. The CDR3 is 16 amino acids long, termini counted. CDR3 residues: CTSSQVGQGAPYEQYF.

This clone appeared a single time. Germline and junction disagree at one end, which may indicate a read error. The same CDR3 arises from other DNA sequences in this sample as well. This rearrangement joins TRBV18 to TRBJ1-1; D not resolved. The CDR3 has 17 residues. The germline V gene encodes CDR1 KGHSH and CDR2 LQKENI. This CDR3 reads CASSVRIPPTMNTEAFF. CDR3 DNA sequence: TGTGCCAGCTCAGTACGGATTCCACCTACTATGAACACTGAAGCTTTCTTC.

J is TRBJ2-3 and V is TRBV7-3; 7 bases fit TRBD2. The germline V gene has CDR1 SGHTA and CDR2 FQGTGA. The CDR3 sequence is 14 residues long. Unmatched junction bases numbered 2, after V lost 3 bases and J lost 2 bases. The CDR3 nucleotides read TGTGCCAGCAGCTTCACTAGCGCCACAGATACGCAGTATTTT. It translates to CASSFTSATDTQYF.

This sequence joins TRBV6-6 and TRBJ2-1; 12 bases map to TRBD2. With 4 bases clipped from V and 9 bases from J, the junction kept 4 bases outside the gene matches. The CDR3 loop spans 14 amino acids. Germline V gene lookup returns CDR1 MNHNY and CDR2 SVGAGI (reference sequence). The CDR3 spells CASSSSGGAGEQFF. The CDR3 DNA sequence: TGTGCCAGCAGTTCTAGCGGGGGGGCCGGTGAGCAGTTCTTC.

This clone was recorded a few times. J is TRBJ2-1 and V is TRBV9; D is possibly TRBD2 (6 bases). V lost 2 bases and J 7 bases, leaving 13 bases between the germline ends. The CDR3 is made up of 14 amino acids. Germline loops: CDR1 SGDLS, CDR2 YYNGEE. CDR3: CASSVCGAGNEQFF. Here the CDR3 DNA reads TGTGCCAGCAGCGTGTGTGGGGCGGGGAATGAGCAGTTCTTC.

This clone occurred a few times. The J gene is TRBJ1-6, the V gene TRBV4-2, with D possibly matching TRBD1 (6 bases). V was pared by 1 base and J by 8 bases, with 18 bases between. The CDR3 extends over 17 amino acids. Germline CDR1 and CDR2: LGHNA and YNFKEQ. The chain's CDR3 is CASSQGPGQRLDSPLHF. The CDR3 DNA reads as TGTGCCAGCAGCCAAGGACCGGGACAACGACTGGATTCACCCCTCCACTTT.

The V and J genes are TRBV7-9 and TRBJ1-5; D possibly corresponds to TRBD1 (5 bases). Germline V lookup: CDR1 SEHNR, CDR2 FQNEAQ (reference sequence). Trimming took 4 bases from V and 2 from J, leaving 12 bases between them. The CDR3 has 15 amino acids. This CDR3 reads CASSSLGAGNQPQHF. In nucleotides, the CDR3 is TGTGCCAGCAGCTCCCTAGGGGCAGGCAATCAGCCCCAGCATTTT.

The chain combines TRBV28 with TRBJ2-2; TRBD1 matches 11 bases. This CDR3 region has 19 residues. CDR1 is MDHEN, CDR2 SYDVKM, per germline. Germline trimming cut 6 bases from V and 6 bases from J; bases unmatched to any gene: 18. The CDR3 region is CASRPWDRGKRRMAGELFF. Written as DNA, the CDR3 is TGTGCCAGCAGACCCTGGGACAGGGGGAAACGTCGGATGGCCGGGGAGCTGTTTTTT.

The V gene is TRBV11-2, the J gene TRBJ1-1; D is ambiguous. There are 12 residues in the CDR3. V lost 3 bases and J 6 bases, leaving 8 bases between the germline ends. Germline V lookup: CDR1 SGHAT, CDR2 FQNNGV. CDR3 sequence (DNA): TGTGCCAGCAGCTTTGAGTACTCTGAAGCTTTCTTT. This translates into CASSFEYSEAFF.

The chain uses TRBV5-4 and TRBJ2-2; D gene uncertain. Germline values: CDR1 SGHNT, CDR2 YYREEE (reference sequence). Trimming removed 0 bases at V and 0 bases at J, with 3 bases between. The length of the CDR3 is 14 residues. The CDR3 reads CASSLVANTGELFF. CDR3 DNA sequence: TGTGCCAGCAGCTTGGTCGCGAACACCGGGGAGCTGTTTTTT.

The rearrangement joins TRBV6-6 to TRBJ1-1, with 7 nucleotides matching TRBD1. CDR1 is MNHNY, CDR2 SVGAGI, per germline (reference sequence). This CDR3 has 16 amino acids. V trimming: 7 bases; J trimming: 0 bases; junction bases outside the gene matches: 11. The CDR3 DNA follows: TGTGCCAGCACAAACCCCCGACAGGGCCTGAACACTGAAGCTTTCTTT. This codes for CASTNPRQGLNTEAFF.

The rearrangement joins TRBV27 to TRBJ2-1; TRBD1 might be the D (5 bases). Trimming cost V 2 bases and J 0 bases, with 8 bases left between them. The CDR3 consists of 15 residues. Looked up from germline, CDR1 is MNHEY and CDR2 is SMNVEV (reference sequence). In nucleotides, the CDR3 is TGTGCCAGCAGTTTAGACAGTAGCTCCTACAATGAGCAGTTCTTC. Encoded protein: CASSLDSSSYNEQFF.